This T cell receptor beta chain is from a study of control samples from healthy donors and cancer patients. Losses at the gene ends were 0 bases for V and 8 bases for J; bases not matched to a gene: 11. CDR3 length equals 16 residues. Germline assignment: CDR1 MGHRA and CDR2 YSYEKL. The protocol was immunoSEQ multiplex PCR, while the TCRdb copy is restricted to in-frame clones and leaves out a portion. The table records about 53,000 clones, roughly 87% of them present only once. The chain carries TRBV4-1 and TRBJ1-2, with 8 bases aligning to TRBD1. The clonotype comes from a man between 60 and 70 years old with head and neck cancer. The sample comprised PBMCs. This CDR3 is CASSQEMGQEYSGYTF. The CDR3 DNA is TGCGCCAGCAGCCAAGAGATGGGACAGGAATATAGCGGCTACACCTTC.